This T cell receptor (beta chain) was obtained from a study of cytomegalovirus exposure and HLA in healthy donors. Study-wide results and limits: Later on, a genetic analysis was performed. It linked a missense variant in DCLRE1C with V- and J-gene trimming of TCR beta. HLA alleles showed associations with 15,000 to 20,000 TCR beta sequences in a later analysis, at a 0.05 false discovery rate. Sequences of the TCR beta chain were said to predict the HLA-A and HLA-B alleles of most subjects accurately. In vitro testing confirmed a few CMV-associated chains as specific for CMV antigens.

This clone was picked up one time. Its antigen is unidentified. The PCR made use of 60 Vbeta and 13 Jbeta primers. Assay: immunoSEQ multiplex PCR; the TCRdb copy retains only in-frame clones and omits some. The data contain about 160,000 clones, roughly 79% of them singletons. CDR1 and CDR2 from the germline V gene are SQVTM and ANQGSEA. This CDR3 spans 15 amino acids. The V segment lost 6 bases and the J segment 4 bases; nucleotides outside the gene matches: 11. Sequences were obtained from PBMCs. The chain employs TRBV29-1 and TRBJ2-1, with TRBD1 matching over 8 bases. This sequence was found in a woman aged 45-59 years in good health and CMV-seropositive. CDR3 nucleotide sequence: TGCAGCGTAAGGGCCAGGGGGCAAGGTTACAATGAGCAGTTCTTC. Translated, it gives CSVRARGQGYNEQFF.